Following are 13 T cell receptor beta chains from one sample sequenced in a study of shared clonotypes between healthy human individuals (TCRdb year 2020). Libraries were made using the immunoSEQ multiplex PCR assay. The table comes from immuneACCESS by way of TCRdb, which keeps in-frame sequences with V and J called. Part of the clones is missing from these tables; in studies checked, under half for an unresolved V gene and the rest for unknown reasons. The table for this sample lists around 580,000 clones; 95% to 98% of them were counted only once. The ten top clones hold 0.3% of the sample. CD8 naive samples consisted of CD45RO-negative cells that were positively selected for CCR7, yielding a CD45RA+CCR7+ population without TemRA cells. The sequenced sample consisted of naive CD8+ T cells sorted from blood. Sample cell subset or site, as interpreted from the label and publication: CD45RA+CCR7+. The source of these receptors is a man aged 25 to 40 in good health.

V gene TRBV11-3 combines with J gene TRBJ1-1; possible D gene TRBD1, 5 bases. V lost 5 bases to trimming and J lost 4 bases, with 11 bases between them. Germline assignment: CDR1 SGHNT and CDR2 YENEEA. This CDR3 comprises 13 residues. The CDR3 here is CASSPGTATEAFF. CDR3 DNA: TGTGCCAGCAGCCCCGGGACGGCCACTGAAGCTTTCTTT. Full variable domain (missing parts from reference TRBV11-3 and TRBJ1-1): EAGVVQSPRYKIIEKKQPVAFWCNPISGHNTLYWYLQNLGQGPELLIRYENEEAVDDSQLPKDRFSAERLKGVDSTLKIQPAELGDSAVYLCASSPGTATEAFFGQGTRLTVV.

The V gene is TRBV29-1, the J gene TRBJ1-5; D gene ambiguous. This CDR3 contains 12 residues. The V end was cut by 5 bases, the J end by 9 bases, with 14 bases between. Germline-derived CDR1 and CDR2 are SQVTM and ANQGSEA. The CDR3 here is CSVRTDLGPQHF. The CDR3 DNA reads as TGCAGCGTTAGGACGGATTTGGGGCCCCAGCATTTT.

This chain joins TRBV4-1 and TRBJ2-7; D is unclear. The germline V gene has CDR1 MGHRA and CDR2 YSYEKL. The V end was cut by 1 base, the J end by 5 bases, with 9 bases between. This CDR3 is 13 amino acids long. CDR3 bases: TGCGCCAGCAGCCAAGGGTGGCAGGACGAGCAGTACTTC. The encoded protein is CASSQGWQDEQYF.

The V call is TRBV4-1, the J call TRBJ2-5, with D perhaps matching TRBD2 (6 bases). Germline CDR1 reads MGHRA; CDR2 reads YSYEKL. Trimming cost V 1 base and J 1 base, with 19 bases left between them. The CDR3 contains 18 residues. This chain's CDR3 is CASSQATGDFGFQETQYF. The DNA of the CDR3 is TGCGCCAGCAGCCAAGCTACGGGGGATTTCGGGTTCCAAGAGACCCAGTACTTC.

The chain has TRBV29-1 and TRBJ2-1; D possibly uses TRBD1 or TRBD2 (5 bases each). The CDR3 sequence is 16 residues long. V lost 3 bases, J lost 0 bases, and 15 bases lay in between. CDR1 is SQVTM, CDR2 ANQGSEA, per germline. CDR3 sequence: CSVEGTEAGSYNEQFF. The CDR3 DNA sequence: TGCAGCGTTGAGGGGACCGAGGCAGGCTCCTACAATGAGCAGTTCTTC.

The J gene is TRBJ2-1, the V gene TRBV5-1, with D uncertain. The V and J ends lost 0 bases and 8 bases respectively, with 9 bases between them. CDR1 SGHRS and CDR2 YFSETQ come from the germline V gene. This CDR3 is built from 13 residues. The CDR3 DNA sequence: TGCGCCAGCAGCTTGGAACTCCTACATGAGCAGTTCTTC. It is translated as CASSLELLHEQFF.

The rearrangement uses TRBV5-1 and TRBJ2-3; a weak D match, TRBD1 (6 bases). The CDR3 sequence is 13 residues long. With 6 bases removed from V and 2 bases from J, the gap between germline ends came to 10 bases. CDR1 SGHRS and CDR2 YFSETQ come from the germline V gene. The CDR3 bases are TGCGCCAGCAAGGACAGCCTCACAGATACGCAGTATTTT. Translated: CASKDSLTDTQYF.

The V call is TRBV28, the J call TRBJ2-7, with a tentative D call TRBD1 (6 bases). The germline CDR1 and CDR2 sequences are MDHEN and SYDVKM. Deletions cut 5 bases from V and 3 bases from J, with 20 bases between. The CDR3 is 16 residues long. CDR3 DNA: TGTGCCAGCAGTCCTCTTGGAAGGGGGAGCGGCTACGAGCAGTACTTC. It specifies CASSPLGRGSGYEQYF. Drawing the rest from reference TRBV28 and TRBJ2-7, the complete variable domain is DVKVTQSSRYLVKRTGEKVFLECVQDMDHENMFWYRQDPGLGLRLIYFSYDVKMKEKGDIPEGYSVSREKKERFSLILESASTNQTSMYLCASSPLGRGSGYEQYFGPGTRLTVT.

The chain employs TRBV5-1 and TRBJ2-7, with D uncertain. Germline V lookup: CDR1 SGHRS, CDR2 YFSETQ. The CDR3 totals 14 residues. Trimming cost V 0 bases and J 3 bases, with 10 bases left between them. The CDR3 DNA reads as TGCGCCAGCAGCTTGGAGGAGTTCAACTACGAGCAGTACTTC. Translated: CASSLEEFNYEQYF.

CDR3 bases: TGTGCCAGCACACCTGGGGGGTTTAATGAAAAACTGTTTTTT. This gives the protein CASTPGGFNEKLFF. V gene TRBV27 combines with J gene TRBJ1-4, with a possible D match to TRBD1 (5 bases). The V end lost 7 bases, the J end lost 4 bases, and 13 bases lay between the germline ends. CDR3 length equals 14 residues. The germline V gene encodes CDR1 MNHEY and CDR2 SMNVEV (reference sequence).

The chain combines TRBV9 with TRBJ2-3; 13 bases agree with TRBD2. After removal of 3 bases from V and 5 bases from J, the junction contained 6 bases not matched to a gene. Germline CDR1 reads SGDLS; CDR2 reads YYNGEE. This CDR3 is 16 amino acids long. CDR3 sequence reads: CASSARTSGSGDTQYF. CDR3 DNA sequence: TGTGCCAGCAGCGCTCGGACTAGCGGGAGTGGAGATACGCAGTATTTT.

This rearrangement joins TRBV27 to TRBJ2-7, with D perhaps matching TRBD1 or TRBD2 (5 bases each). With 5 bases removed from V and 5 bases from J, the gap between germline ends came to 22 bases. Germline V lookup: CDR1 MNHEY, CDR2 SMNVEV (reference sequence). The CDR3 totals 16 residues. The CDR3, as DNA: TGTGCCAGCAGTCAAACCCGGGACCAGTTAGAAGACGAGCAGTACTTC. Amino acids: CASSQTRDQLEDEQYF.

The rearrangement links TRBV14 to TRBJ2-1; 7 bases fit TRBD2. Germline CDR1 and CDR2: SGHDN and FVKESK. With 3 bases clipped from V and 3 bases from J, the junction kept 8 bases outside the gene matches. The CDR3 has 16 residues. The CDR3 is CASSQSLAAFYNEQFF. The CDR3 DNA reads TGTGCCAGCAGCCAGTCTCTAGCGGCCTTCTACAATGAGCAGTTCTTC.